This T cell receptor (beta chain) was found in a study of early T cells in non-severe SARS-CoV-2 infection. At the level of the study: Bulk RNA isolated from unsorted whole blood underwent sequencing; chains were not paired.

Researchers tagged individual cDNA molecules with unique molecular identifiers. TCRdb reprocessed the 5' RACE reads with MiXCR, giving one entry per CDR3 protein. The table lists 80,000 to 95,000 distinct CDR3 sequences, 16% of them singletons. Broader study findings: CD4 and private specificities were missed by VDJdb matching, which favored anti-spike CD8 responses.

Germline assignment: CDR1 DFQATT and CDR2 SNEGSKA (reference sequence). This CDR3 spans 15 amino acids. V shed 6 bases, J shed 1 base, and the junction held 10 bases outside the gene matches. This clonotype is categorized as medium-sized. The target antigen is unknown. This TCR was sampled from an adult who was a healthcare worker with PCR-confirmed SARS-CoV-2 infection or an uninfected control (not recorded which). The sample here was whole blood, taken at baseline. The rearrangement uses TRBV20-1 and TRBJ2-7; TRBD1 agrees at 9 bases. CDR3 DNA: TGCAGTGCGTCGCCGGGACAGGGTAATTCCTACGAGCAGTACTTC. Its translation is CSASPGQGNSYEQYF.